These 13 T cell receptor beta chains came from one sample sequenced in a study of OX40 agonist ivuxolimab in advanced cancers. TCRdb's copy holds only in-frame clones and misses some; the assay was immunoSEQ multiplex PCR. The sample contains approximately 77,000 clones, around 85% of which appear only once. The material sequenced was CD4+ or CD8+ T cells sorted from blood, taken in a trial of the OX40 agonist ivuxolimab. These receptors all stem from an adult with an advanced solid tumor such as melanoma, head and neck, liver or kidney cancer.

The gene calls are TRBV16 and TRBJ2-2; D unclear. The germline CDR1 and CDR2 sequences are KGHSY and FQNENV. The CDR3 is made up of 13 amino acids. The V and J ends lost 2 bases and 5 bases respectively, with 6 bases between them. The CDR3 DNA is TGTGCCAGCAGCCAAGGGGTTACCGGGGAGCTGTTTTTT. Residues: CASSQGVTGELFF.

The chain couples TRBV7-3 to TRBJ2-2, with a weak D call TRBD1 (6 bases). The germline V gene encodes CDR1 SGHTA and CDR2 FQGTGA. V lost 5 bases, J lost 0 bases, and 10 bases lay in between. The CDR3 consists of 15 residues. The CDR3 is CASSPGHSNTGELFF. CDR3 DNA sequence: TGTGCCAGCAGCCCGGGACACTCGAACACCGGGGAGCTGTTTTTT.

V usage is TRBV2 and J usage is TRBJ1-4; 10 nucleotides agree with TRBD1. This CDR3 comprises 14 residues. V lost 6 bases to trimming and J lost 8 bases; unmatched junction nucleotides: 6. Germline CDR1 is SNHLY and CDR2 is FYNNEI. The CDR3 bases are TGTGCCAGCAGGGGGACAGGGGAAAGAGAAAAACTGTTTTTT. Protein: CASRGTGEREKLFF.

CDR3 sequence: CASRARTDMNTEAFF. DNA of the CDR3: TGTGCCAGCAGGGCCAGGACAGACATGAACACTGAAGCTTTCTTT. This chain links TRBV6-6 with TRBJ1-1; D is possibly TRBD1 (6 bases). The germline gives CDR1 MNHNY, CDR2 SVGAGI (reference sequence). This CDR3 comprises 15 residues. Trimming took 6 bases from V and 0 from J, leaving 14 bases between them.

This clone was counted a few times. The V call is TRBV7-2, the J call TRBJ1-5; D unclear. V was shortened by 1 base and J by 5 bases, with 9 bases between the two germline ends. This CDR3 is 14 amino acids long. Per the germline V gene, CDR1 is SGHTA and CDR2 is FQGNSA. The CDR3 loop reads CASSLGPGDQPQHF. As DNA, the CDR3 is TGTGCCAGCAGCTTAGGTCCAGGAGATCAGCCCCAGCATTTT.

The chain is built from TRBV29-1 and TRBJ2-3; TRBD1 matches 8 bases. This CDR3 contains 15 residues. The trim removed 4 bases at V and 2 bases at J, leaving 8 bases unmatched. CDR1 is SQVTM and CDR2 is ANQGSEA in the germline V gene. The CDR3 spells CSVALRGLNTDTQYF. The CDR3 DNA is TGCAGCGTTGCCCTCAGGGGGCTAAACACAGATACGCAGTATTTT.

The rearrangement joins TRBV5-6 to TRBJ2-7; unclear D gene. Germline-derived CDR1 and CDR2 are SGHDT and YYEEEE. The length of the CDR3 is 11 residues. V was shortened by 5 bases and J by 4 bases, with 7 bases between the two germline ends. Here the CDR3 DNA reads TGTGCCAGCAGACTTGGATACGAGCAGTACTTC. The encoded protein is CASRLGYEQYF.

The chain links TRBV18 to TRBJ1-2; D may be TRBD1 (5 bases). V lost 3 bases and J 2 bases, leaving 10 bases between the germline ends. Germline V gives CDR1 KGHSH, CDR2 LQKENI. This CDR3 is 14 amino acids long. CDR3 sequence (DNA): TGTGCCAGCTCACCCCAGACAGAAAACTATGGCTACACCTTC. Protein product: CASSPQTENYGYTF.

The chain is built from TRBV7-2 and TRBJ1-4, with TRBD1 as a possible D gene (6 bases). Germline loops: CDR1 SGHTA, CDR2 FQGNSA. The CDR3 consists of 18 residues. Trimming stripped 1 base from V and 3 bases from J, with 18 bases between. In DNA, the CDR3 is TGTGCCAGCAGCTTAGTCGGTATTAGGGGGGCCCCTAATGAAAAACTGTTTTTT. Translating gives CASSLVGIRGAPNEKLFF. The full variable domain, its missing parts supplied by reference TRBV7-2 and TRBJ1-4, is GAGVSQSPSNKVTEKGKDVELRCDPISGHTALYWYRQSLGQGLEFLIYFQGNSAPDKSGLPSDRFSAERTGGSVSTLTIQRTQQEDSAVYLCASSLVGIRGAPNEKLFFGSGTQLSVL.

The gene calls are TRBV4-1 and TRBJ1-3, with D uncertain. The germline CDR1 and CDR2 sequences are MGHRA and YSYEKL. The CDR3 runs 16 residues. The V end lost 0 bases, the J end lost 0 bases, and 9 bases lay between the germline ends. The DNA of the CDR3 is TGCGCCAGCAGCCAAGATTTCGCAGGCTCTGGAAACACCATATATTTT. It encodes CASSQDFAGSGNTIYF.

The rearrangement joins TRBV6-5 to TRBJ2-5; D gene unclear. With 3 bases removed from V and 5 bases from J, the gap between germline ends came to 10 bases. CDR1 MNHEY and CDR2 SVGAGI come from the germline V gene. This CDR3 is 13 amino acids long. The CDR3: CASSYFGPETQYF. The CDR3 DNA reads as TGTGCCAGCAGTTATTTTGGGCCGGAGACCCAGTACTTC.

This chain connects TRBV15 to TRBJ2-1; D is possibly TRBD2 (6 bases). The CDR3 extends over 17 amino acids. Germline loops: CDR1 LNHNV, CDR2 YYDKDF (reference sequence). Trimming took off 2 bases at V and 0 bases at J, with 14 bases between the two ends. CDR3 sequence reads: CATSRFSGLDSYNEQFF. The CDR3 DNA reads TGTGCCACCAGCAGATTCTCGGGACTCGACTCCTACAATGAGCAGTTCTTC.

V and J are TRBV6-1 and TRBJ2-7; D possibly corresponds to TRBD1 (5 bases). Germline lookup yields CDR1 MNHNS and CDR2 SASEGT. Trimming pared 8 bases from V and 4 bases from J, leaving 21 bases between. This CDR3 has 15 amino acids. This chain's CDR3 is CASQTVGRSLYEQYF. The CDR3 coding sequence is TGTGCCAGCCAGACAGTGGGCCGGTCTCTATACGAGCAGTACTTC.